Sequencing of this TCR beta chain was carried out in a study of early stage breast cancer tumors. Overall study context: Among approximately 12 ER+/PR+/HER2- tumors, eight were ductal, four lobular.

Profiled with immunoSEQ multiplex PCR; TCRdb holds only in-frame clones, not every one. The sample lists approximately 3,600 clones, 65% to 75% occurring once. Germline loops: CDR1 KGHSY, CDR2 FQNENV. The CDR3 is made up of 14 amino acids. V lost 4 bases and J 3 bases, leaving 12 bases between the germline ends. The receptor was isolated from a person aged 40 to 49 with breast cancer. Sequenced sample: breast tumor tissue. The chain has TRBV16 and TRBJ1-2; TRBD1 might be the D (6 bases). The CDR3 nucleotides are TGTGCCAGCAGCCGGGCAGGGGCCGACTATGGCTACACCTTC. Its translation is CASSRAGADYGYTF.